The next 2 T cell receptor beta chains were all read from a single sample in a study of cytomegalovirus exposure and HLA in healthy donors. The PCR had 60 Vbeta and 13 Jbeta primers. Assay: immunoSEQ multiplex PCR; the TCRdb copy retains only in-frame clones and omits some. The sample shows over 100,000 clones, roughly 80% of them seen only once. Sequencing input: PBMCs. The source is a female donor in good health and CMV-seronegative.

The V call is TRBV5-6, the J call TRBJ2-5, with a tentative D call TRBD2 (5 bases). CDR1 is SGHDT and CDR2 is YYEEEE in the germline V gene. Trimming took off 1 base at V and 4 bases at J, with 11 bases between the two ends. The CDR3 is 14 residues long. The CDR3 sequence is CASSLRGRPETQYF. The CDR3 DNA sequence: TGTGCCAGCAGCTTGAGAGGGCGCCCAGAGACCCAGTACTTC.

The gene calls are TRBV5-1 and TRBJ2-3, with 8 bases matching TRBD2. The V segment lost 5 bases and the J segment 12 bases; nucleotides outside the gene matches: 5. The CDR3 has 11 residues. The germline V gene has CDR1 SGHRS and CDR2 YFSETQ. CDR3: CASRSGTSQYF. The CDR3 nucleotides read TGCGCCAGCAGATCCGGGACTAGTCAGTATTTT.